This TCR beta chain was identified in a study of cytomegalovirus exposure and HLA in healthy donors. The CDR3 is 14 amino acids. Unmatched junction bases numbered 4, after V lost 4 bases and J lost 1 base. CDR1 is GTSNPN and CDR2 is SVGIG in the germline V gene (reference sequence). Primers for the PCR totalled 60 Vbeta and 13 Jbeta. The data were produced by immunoSEQ multiplex PCR, yet TCRdb's version contains in-frame clones alone and is incomplete. Of 95,000 to 150,000 clones in the sample, around 70% were seen once. The sequenced material came from PBMCs. The chain has TRBV30 and TRBJ1-3; 7 nucleotides align to TRBD1. The clonotype originates from a woman aged 40 to 50 in good health and CMV-seropositive. The CDR3 region has the DNA TGTGCCTGGACCCTACAGGGGTCTGGAAACACCATATATTTT. As protein: CAWTLQGSGNTIYF.